Sequencing of this T cell receptor (beta chain) was carried out in a study of T cell responses to AZD1222 COVID-19 vaccine (TCRdb year 2021). Background for the entire study: AZD1222 recipients with second doses at about 4 weeks or about 12 weeks were pooled, because spike-specific TCR depth and breadth did not differ between schedules. A total of 233 trial participants underwent TCR sequencing, of whom more than 200 had received two doses of AZD1222 and about 26 had received two doses of the MenACWY control vaccine. Enrollment into the trials was organized by age into subgroups of 18-55, 56-69 and 70-plus years, and those subgroups contained roughly 160, 29 and 62 TCR-sequenced participants, respectively. The research as a whole found: Participants were mostly white British and included more females than males, and it was suggested by the authors that clonal diversity may have been underestimated. Only five or six AZD1222 recipients were SARS-CoV-2 seropositive at baseline, limiting conclusions about previously exposed vaccinees. Nearly half of unique spike-specific TCRs reportedly recognized epitopes outside regions mutated in the B.1.351 and B.1.1.7 variants. No day 14 peak-response samples were available, so repertoires were characterized only after the peak T cell response. After two AZD1222 doses, both the breadth and the depth of spike-specific TCRs were significantly higher than at day 0 and than in MenACWY recipients. Vaccine-associated CD4 TCRs spanned the whole spike protein, with dominant responses in regions 160-218 and 743-854. In the small 56-69-year group, the increase in depth fell short of significance, most likely because of low power.

Reading the germline V gene gives CDR1 SGHVS and CDR2 FNYEAQ. After removal of 5 bases from V and 5 bases from J, the junction retains 19 bases not matched to a gene. The CDR3 measures 18 amino acids from cysteine to phenylalanine. The DNA shown is the 54-base CDR3, in frame from base 1. This specimen's time point label, per the study, means: baseline before first vaccination. The vaccinee samples were drawn from two UK trials, COV001 and COV002, one of which was a single-blind randomized controlled phase 2/3 trial testing AZD1222 (ChAdOx1 nCoV-19) in healthy adults. For TCRbeta chain sequencing, PBMC samples were collected from trial participants at day 0 and at day 28 after the second dose. The CDR3 regions of human TCRbeta chains were analyzed by immunosequencing. The source study handled its data this way. Repertoire TCRs were checked for matches against a reference library of SARS-CoV-2-specific TCRs that had been generated using the MIRA antigen-specificity platform. Breadth was defined as the fraction of unique TCRs that were SARS-CoV-2-associated, and depth was defined as the fraction of total T cells that were SARS-CoV-2-associated. Using the MIRA data, each spike-specific TCR was mapped to the spike region that the TCR reacts to and placed in a CD4 or CD8 class. Log10-transformed breadth and depth values were compared by one-way ANOVA with Sidak's multiple comparisons tests. TCRdb mirrors the immuneACCESS table, restricted to in-frame sequences. Some clones are absent from its copies; in checked studies, under half trace to an unresolved V gene, and the reason for the others is unknown. Clone size and V and J calls were adopted from that table, with D and trimming inferred from the DNA. The sample contains roughly 200,000 clones, approximately 92% of them found a single time. The ten largest make up 1% to 1.5% of the sample.

This clone was detected only once. Its antigen is not yet known. Base qualities are not at hand, and no much larger clone is one base apart. The chain links TRBV7-6 with TRBJ2-5; 8 of the junction bases match TRBD1. Sample: peripheral blood, taken on day 0 of AZD1222 vaccination. The receptor comes from an adult in good health. Here is the DNA: TGTGCCAGCAGCCGTAGGTTCCTCCCAGGGGGCAGAGGGGAGACCCAGTACTTC. Translated, this is CASSRRFLPGGRGETQYF.